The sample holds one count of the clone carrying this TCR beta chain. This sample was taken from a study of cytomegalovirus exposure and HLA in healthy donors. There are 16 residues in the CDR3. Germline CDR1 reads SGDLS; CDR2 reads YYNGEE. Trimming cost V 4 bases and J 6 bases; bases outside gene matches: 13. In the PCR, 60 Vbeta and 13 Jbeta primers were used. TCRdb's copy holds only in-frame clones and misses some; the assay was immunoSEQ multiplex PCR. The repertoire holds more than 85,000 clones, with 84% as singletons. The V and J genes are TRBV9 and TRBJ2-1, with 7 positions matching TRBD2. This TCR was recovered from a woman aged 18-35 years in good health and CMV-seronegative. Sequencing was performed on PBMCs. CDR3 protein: CASSSSGTWGGNEQFF. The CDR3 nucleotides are TGTGCCAGCAGCAGCTCGGGAACCTGGGGGGGCAATGAGCAGTTCTTC. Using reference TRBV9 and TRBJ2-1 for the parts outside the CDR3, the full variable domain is DSGVTQTPKHLITATGQRVTLRCSPRSGDLSVYWYQQSLDQGLQFLIQYYNGEERAKGNILERFSAQQFPDLHSELNLSSLELGDSALYFCASSSSGTWGGNEQFFGPGTRLTVL.